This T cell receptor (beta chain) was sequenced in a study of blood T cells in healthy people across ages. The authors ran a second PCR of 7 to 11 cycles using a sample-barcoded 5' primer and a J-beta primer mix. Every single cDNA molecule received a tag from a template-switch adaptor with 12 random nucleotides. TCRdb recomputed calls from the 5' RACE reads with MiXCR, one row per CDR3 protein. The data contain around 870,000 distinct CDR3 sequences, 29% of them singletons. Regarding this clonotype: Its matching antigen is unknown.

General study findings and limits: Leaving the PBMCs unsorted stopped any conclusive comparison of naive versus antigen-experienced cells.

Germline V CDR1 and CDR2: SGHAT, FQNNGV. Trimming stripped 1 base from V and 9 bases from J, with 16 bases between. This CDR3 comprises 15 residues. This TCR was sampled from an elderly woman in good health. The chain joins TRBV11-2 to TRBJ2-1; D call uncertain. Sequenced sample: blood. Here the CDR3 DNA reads TGTGCCAGCAGCTTAGTTGTCACCTGGAGTGCTGAGCAGTTCTTC. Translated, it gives CASSLVVTWSAEQFF.